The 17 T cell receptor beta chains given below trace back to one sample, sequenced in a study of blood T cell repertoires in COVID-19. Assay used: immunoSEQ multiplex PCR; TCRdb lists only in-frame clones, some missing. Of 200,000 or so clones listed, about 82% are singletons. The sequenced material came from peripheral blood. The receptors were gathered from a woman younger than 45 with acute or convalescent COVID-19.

The CDR3 region is CATSRDSTGTGGEKLFF. As DNA, the CDR3 is TGTGCCACCAGCAGAGATAGTACTGGGACAGGAGGGGAAAAACTGTTTTTT. V is TRBV15 and J is TRBJ1-4; 8 bases map to TRBD1. The CDR3 runs 17 residues. Germline CDR1 and CDR2: LNHNV and YYDKDF (reference sequence). The ends lost 0 bases at V and 8 bases at J; junction bases unmatched: 11.

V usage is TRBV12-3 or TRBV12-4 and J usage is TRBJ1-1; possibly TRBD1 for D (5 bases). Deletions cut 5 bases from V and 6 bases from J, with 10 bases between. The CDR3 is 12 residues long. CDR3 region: CASSPRGPEAFF. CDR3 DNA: TGTGCCAGCAGTCCGCGGGGCCCTGAAGCTTTCTTT.

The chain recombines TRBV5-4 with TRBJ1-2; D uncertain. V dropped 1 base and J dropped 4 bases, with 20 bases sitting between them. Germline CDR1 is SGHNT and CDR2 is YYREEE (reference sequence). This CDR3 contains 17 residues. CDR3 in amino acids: CASSLIWDRAGGYGYTF. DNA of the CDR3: TGTGCCAGCAGCTTGATATGGGATAGGGCAGGAGGCTATGGCTACACCTTC.

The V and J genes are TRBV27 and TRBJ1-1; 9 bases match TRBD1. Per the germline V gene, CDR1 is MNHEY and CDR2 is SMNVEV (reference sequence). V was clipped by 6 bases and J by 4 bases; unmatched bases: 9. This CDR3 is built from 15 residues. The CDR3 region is CASSRGQGLGTEAFF. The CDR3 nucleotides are TGTGCCAGCAGCCGAGGACAGGGGCTGGGCACTGAAGCTTTCTTT.

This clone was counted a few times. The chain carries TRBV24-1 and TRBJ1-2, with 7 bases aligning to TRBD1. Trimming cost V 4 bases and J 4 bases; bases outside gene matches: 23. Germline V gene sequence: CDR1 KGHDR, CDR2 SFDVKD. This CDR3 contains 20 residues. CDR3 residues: CATSDPVGDRASGDVYGYTF. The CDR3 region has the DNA TGTGCCACCAGTGACCCGGTAGGCGACAGGGCCAGCGGAGACGTCTATGGCTACACCTTC.

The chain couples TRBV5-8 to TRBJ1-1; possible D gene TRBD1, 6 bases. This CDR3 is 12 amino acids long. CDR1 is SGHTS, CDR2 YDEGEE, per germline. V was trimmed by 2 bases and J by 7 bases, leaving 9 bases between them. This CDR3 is CASSFGQIEAFF. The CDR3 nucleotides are TGTGCCAGCAGCTTCGGACAGATTGAAGCTTTCTTT.

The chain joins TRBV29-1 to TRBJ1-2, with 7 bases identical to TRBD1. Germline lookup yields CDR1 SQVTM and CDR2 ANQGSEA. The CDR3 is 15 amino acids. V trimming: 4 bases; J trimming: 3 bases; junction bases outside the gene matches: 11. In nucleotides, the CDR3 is TGCAGCGTTGTGCCAGGGGGAGGTATTGACTATGGCTACACCTTC. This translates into CSVVPGGGIDYGYTF.

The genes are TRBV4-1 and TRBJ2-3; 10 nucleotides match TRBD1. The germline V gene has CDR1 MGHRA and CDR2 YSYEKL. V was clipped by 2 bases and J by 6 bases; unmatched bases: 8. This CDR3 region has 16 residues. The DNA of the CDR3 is TGCGCCAGCAGCCAACGGTTGGGACAGGGGATCGATACGCAGTATTTT. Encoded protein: CASSQRLGQGIDTQYF.

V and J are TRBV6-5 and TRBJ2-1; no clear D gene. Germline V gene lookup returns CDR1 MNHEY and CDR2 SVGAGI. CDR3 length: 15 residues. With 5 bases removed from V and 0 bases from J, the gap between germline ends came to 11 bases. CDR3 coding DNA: TGTGCCAGCAGTCGAGTTTTATCCTCCTACAATGAGCAGTTCTTC. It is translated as CASSRVLSSYNEQFF.

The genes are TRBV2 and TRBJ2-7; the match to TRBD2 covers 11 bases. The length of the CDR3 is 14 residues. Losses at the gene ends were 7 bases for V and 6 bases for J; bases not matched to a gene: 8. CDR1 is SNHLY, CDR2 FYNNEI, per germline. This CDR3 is CASKPSGGSLEQYF. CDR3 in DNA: TGTGCCAGCAAACCTAGCGGGGGGTCCCTCGAGCAGTACTTC.

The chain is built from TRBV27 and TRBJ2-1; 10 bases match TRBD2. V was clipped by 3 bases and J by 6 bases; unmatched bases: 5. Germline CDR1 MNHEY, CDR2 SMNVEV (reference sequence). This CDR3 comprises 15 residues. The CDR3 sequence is CASSLLAGVPNEQFF. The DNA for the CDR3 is TGTGCCAGCAGTTTGCTAGCGGGGGTCCCCAATGAGCAGTTCTTC.

DNA for the CDR3: TGTGCCAGCAGTTTAATTCAGGGAAGCAATCAGCCCCAGCATTTT. Its translation is CASSLIQGSNQPQHF. V is TRBV28 and J is TRBJ1-5; a possible D gene is TRBD1 (5 bases). V gave up 2 bases and J gave up 1 base, with 9 bases separating them. This CDR3 spans 15 amino acids. Germline V CDR1 and CDR2: MDHEN, SYDVKM.

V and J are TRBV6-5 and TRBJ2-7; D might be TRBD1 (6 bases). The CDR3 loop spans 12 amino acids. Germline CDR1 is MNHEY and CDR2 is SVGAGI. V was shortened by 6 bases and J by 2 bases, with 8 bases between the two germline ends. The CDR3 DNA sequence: TGTGCCAGCAGCTCAGGGGCCTACGAGCAGTACTTC. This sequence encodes CASSSGAYEQYF.

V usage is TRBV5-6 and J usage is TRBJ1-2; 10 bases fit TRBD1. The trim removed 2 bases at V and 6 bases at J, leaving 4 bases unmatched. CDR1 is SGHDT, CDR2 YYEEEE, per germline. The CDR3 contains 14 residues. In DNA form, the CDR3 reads TGTGCCAGCAGCTTTGGGGACAGGGGCCATGGCTACACCTTC. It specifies CASSFGDRGHGYTF.

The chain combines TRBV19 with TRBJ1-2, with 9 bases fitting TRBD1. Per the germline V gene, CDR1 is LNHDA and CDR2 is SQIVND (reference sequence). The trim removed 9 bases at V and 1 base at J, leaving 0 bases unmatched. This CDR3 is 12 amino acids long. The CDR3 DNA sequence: TGTGCCAGGGGACAGGGTAACTATGGCTACACCTTC. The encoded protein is CARGQGNYGYTF.

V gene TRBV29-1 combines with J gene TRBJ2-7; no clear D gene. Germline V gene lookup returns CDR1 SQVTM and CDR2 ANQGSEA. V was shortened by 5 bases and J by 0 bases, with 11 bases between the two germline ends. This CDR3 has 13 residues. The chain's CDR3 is CSVRVVDSYEQYF. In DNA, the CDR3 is TGCAGCGTTCGGGTGGTCGACTCCTACGAGCAGTACTTC.

DNA for the CDR3: TGTGCCAGCAGTTACCCCCCTAGCGGGAGACAGTTCTTC. It translates to CASSYPPSGRQFF. This sequence joins TRBV6-5 and TRBJ2-1; 10 nucleotides match TRBD2. Germline V gene lookup returns CDR1 MNHEY and CDR2 SVGAGI. V lost 2 bases to trimming and J lost 13 bases; unmatched junction nucleotides: 5. The CDR3 runs to 13 residues.